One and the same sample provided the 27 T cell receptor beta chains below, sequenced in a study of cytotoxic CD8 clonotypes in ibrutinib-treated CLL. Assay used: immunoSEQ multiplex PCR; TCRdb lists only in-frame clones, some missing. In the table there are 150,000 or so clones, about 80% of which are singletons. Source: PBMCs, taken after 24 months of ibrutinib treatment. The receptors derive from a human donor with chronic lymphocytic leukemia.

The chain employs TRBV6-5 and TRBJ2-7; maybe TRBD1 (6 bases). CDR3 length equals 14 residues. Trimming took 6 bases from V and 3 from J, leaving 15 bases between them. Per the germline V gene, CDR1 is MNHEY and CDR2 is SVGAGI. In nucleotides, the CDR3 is TGTGCCAGCAGCCCTAAAAGGACAGTCTACGAGCAGTACTTC. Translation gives CASSPKRTVYEQYF.

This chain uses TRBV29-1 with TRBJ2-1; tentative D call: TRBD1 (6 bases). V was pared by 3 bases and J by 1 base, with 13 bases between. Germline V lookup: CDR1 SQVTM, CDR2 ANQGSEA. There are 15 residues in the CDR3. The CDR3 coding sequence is TGCAGCGTTGATTTAGGGGGTCGTTCCTACAATGAGCAGTTCTTC. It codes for CSVDLGGRSYNEQFF.

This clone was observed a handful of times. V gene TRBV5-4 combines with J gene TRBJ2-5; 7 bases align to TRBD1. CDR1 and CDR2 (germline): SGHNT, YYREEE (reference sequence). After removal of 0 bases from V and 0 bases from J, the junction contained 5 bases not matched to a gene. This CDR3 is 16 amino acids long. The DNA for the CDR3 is TGTGCCAGCAGCTTGGGAGGGGGCACCTACCAAGAGACCCAGTACTTC. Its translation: CASSLGGGTYQETQYF.

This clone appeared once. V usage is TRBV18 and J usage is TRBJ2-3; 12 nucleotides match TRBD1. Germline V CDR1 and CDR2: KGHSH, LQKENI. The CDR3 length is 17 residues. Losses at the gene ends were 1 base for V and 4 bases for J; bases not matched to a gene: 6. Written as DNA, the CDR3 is TGTGCCAGCTCACCACAAGGGACAGGGGGCGGTGCAGATACGCAGTATTTT. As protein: CASSPQGTGGGADTQYF.

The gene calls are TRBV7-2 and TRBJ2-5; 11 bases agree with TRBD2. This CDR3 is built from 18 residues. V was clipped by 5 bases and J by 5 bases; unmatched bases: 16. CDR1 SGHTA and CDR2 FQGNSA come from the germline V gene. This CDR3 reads CASSPILPLAGGLETQYF. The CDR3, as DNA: TGTGCCAGCAGCCCAATACTCCCTTTAGCGGGAGGGCTGGAGACCCAGTACTTC.

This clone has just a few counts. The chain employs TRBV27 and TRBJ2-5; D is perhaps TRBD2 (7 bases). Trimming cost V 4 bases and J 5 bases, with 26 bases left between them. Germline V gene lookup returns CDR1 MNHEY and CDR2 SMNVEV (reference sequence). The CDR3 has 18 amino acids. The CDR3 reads CASSSRRGPGGAGETQYF. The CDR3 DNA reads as TGTGCCAGCAGTTCCAGGCGGGGGCCGGGGGGAGCCGGGGAGACCCAGTACTTC.

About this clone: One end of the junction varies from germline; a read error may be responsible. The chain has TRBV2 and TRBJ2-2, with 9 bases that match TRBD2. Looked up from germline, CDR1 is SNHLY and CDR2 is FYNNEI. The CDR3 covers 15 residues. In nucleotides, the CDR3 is TGTGCCAGCAGGGAAGGGACTAGCCCGACCGGGGAGCTGTTTTTT. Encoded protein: CASREGTSPTGELFF.

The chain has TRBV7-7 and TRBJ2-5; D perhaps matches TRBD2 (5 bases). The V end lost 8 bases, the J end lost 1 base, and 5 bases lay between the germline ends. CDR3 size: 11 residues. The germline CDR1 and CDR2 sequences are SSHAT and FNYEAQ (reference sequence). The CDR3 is CASGSQETQYF. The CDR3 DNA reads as TGTGCCAGCGGGAGCCAAGAGACCCAGTACTTC.

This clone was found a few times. CDR3 sequence: CASARGRDTDTQYF. CDR3 DNA sequence: TGTGCCAGCGCCCGAGGTAGGGACACAGATACGCAGTATTTT. The chain employs TRBV11-1 and TRBJ2-3; unclear D gene. Trimming took off 8 bases at V and 2 bases at J, with 14 bases between the two ends. This CDR3 contains 14 residues. Germline CDR1 SGHAT, CDR2 FQDESV (reference sequence).

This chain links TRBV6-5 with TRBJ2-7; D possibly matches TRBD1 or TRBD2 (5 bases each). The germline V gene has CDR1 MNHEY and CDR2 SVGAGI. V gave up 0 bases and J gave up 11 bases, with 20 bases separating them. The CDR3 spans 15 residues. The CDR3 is CASSYSGASRAAEYF. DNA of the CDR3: TGTGCCAGCAGTTACTCTGGGGCTAGCAGGGCGGCGGAGTACTTC.

The CDR3 sequence is CAIRGTGGAAFF. The CDR3 nucleotides are TGTGCCATCAGGGGAACAGGGGGTGCAGCTTTCTTT. The rearrangement uses TRBV10-3 and TRBJ1-1; 8 bases agree with TRBD1. Germline CDR1 ENHRY, CDR2 SYGVKD. V shed 6 bases and J 10 bases; nucleotides not matched to a gene: 7. This CDR3 region has 12 residues.

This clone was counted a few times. CDR3 protein: CASSPGSTGTYEQYF. CDR3 bases: TGTGCCAGCTCACCCGGTTCGACAGGGACCTACGAGCAGTACTTC. This chain links TRBV18 with TRBJ2-7, with 7 bases that match TRBD1. V lost 3 bases and J lost 2; bases outside the gene matches: 7. Germline CDR1 is KGHSH and CDR2 is LQKENI. The CDR3 covers 15 residues.

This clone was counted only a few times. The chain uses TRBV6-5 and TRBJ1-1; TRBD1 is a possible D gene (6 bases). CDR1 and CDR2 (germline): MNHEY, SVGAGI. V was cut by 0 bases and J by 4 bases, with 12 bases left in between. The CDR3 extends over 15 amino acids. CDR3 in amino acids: CASSYSWGGGTEAFF. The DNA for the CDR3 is TGTGCCAGCAGTTACTCGTGGGGGGGCGGCACTGAAGCTTTCTTT.

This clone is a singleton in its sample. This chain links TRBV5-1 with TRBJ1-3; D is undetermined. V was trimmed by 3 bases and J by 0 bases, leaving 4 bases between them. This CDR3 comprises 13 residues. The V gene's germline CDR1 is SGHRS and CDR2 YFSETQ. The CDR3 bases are TGCGCCAGCAGCTGGGACTCTGGAAACACCATATATTTT. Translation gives CASSWDSGNTIYF.

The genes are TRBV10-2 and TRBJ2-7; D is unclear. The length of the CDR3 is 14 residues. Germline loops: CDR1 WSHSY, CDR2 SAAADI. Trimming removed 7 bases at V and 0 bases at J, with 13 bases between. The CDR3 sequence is CASNHHRASYEQYF. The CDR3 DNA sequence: TGCGCCAGCAACCATCACCGAGCCTCCTACGAGCAGTACTTC.

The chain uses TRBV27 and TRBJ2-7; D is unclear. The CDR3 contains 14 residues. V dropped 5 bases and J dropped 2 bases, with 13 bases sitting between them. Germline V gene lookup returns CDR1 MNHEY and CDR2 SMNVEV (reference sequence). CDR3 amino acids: CASSRGQVPYEQYF. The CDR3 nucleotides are TGTGCCAGCAGTCGCGGTCAGGTCCCCTACGAGCAGTACTTC.

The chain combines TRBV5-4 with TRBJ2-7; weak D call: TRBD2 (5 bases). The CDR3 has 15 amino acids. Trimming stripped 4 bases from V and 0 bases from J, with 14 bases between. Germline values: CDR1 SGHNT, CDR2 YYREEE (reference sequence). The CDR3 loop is CASSPRGGTSYEQYF. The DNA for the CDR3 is TGTGCCAGCAGCCCCCGGGGTGGCACCTCCTACGAGCAGTACTTC.

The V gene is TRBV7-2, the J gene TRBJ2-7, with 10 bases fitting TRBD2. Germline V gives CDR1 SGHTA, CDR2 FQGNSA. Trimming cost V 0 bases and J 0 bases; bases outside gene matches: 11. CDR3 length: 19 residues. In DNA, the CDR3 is TGTGCCAGCAGCTTAGCCCCCACTGGAGCGGGGGGGCCCTCCTACGAGCAGTACTTC. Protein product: CASSLAPTGAGGPSYEQYF. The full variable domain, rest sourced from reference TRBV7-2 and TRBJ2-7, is GAGVSQSPSNKVTEKGKDVELRCDPISGHTALYWYRQSLGQGLEFLIYFQGNSAPDKSGLPSDRFSAERTGGSVSTLTIQRTQQEDSAVYLCASSLAPTGAGGPSYEQYFGPGTRLTVT.

This chain's CDR3 is CASSRGTSNEQFF. The DNA of the CDR3 is TGCGCCAGCAGTCGGGGGACATCCAATGAGCAGTTCTTC. V usage is TRBV5-1 and J usage is TRBJ2-1, with D perhaps given as TRBD1 or TRBD2 (6 bases each). The CDR3 is 13 residues long. The V end was cut by 5 bases, the J end by 6 bases, with 12 bases between. Germline CDR1 is SGHRS and CDR2 is YFSETQ. Filled out from reference TRBV5-1 and TRBJ2-1, the complete variable domain reads KAGVTQTPRYLIKTRGQQVTLSCSPISGHRSVSWYQQTPGQGLQFLFEYFSETQRNKGNFPGRFSGRQFSNSRSEMNVSTLELGDSALYLCASSRGTSNEQFFGPGTRLTVL.

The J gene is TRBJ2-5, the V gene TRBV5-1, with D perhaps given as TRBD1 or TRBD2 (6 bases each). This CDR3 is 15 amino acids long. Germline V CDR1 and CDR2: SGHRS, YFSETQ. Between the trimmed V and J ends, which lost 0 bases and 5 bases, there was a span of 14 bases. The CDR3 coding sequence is TGCGCCAGCAGCTTGGCCCCCGGGGGCCAGGAGACCCAGTACTTC. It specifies CASSLAPGGQETQYF.

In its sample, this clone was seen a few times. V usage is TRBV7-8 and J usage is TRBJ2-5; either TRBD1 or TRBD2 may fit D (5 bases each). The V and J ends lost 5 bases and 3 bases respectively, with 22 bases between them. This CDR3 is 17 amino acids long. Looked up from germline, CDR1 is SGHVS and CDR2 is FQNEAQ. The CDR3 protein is CASSRGRFVGQKETQYF. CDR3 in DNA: TGTGCCAGCAGCCGGGGCCGGTTTGTTGGGCAGAAAGAGACCCAGTACTTC. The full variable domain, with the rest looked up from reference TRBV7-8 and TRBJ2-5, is GAGVSQSPRYKVAKRGQDVALRCDPISGHVSLFWYQQALGQGPEFLTYFQNEAQLDKSGLPSDRFFAERPEGSVSTLKIQRTQQEDSAVYLCASSRGRFVGQKETQYFGPGTRLLVL.

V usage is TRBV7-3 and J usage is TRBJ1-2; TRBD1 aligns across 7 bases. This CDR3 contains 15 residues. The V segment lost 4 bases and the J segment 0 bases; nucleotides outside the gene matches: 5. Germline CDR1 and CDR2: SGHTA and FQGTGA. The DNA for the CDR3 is TGTGCCAGCAGCTCTTGGGACAGAGCTAACTATGGCTACACCTTC. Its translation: CASSSWDRANYGYTF.

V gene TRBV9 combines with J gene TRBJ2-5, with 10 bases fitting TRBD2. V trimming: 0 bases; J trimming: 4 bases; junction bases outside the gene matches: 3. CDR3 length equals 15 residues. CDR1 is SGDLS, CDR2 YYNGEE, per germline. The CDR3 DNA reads TGTGCCAGCAGCGTAGGGGTAGCGGGGGGAGAGACCCAGTACTTC. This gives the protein CASSVGVAGGETQYF.

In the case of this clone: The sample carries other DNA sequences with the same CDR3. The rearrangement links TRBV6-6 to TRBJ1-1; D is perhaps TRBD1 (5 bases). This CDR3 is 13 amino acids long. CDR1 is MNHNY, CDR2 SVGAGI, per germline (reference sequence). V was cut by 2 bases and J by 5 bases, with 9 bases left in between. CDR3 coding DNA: TGTGCCAGCAGTTACCCGGGGGGGACTGAAGCTTTCTTT. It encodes CASSYPGGTEAFF.

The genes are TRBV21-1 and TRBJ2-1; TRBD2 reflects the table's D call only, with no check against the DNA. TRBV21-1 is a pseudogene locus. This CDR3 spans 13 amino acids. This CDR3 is CASSKGGGGEQFF. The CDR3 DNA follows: TGTGCCAGCAGCAAAGGGGGCGGGGGCGAGCAGTTCTTC.

CDR3 sequence: CASSPDPGGGNTIYF. The CDR3 DNA is TGTGCCAGCAGTCCGGACCCGGGCGGTGGAAACACCATATATTTT. The J gene is TRBJ1-3, the V gene TRBV27; D gene ambiguous. The CDR3 covers 15 residues. The germline V gene has CDR1 MNHEY and CDR2 SMNVEV (reference sequence). The germline V and J ends were trimmed by 5 bases and 3 bases, with 14 bases remaining between them.

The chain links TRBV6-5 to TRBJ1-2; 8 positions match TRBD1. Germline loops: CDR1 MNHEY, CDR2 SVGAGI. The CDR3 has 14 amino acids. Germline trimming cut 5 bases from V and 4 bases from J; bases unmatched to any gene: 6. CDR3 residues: CASSPGQGRYGYTF. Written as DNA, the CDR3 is TGTGCCAGCAGTCCCGGACAGGGTCGCTATGGCTACACCTTC.